This passage covers 3 T cell receptor beta chains from one sample sequenced in a study of blood T cell repertoires in COVID-19. TCRdb's table, derived via immunoSEQ multiplex PCR, lists solely in-frame clones and lacks some. Altogether around 200,000 clones are present, around 82% being singletons, with the ten largest covering around 6%. Sequencing used peripheral blood. The receptors come from a woman aged 70-85 years with acute or convalescent COVID-19.

The J gene is TRBJ2-3, the V gene TRBV5-6; 7 nucleotides line up with TRBD2. The germline V gene encodes CDR1 SGHDT and CDR2 YYEEEE. This CDR3 comprises 14 residues. Trimming removed 6 bases from V and 2 bases from J; junction bases left unmatched: 6. CDR3 nucleotide sequence: TGTGCCAGCACCCTAGGACTAGTCACAGATACGCAGTATTTT. It is translated as CASTLGLVTDTQYF.

CDR3 DNA sequence: TGTGCCAGCAGACAAGGACAGGGGGCGGTCACTGAAGCTTTCTTT. This sequence encodes CASRQGQGAVTEAFF. This chain links TRBV2 with TRBJ1-1, with 11 bases matching TRBD1. CDR1 is SNHLY, CDR2 FYNNEI, per germline. V lost 6 bases, J lost 4 bases, and 7 bases stayed unmatched. The CDR3 loop spans 15 amino acids.

This clone was seen only a few times. This chain's CDR3 is CASSDSDYGYTF. The CDR3 DNA reads TGTGCCAGCTCCGACAGCGACTATGGCTACACCTTC. The genes are TRBV18 and TRBJ1-2; tentatively, D is TRBD1 (5 bases). This CDR3 has 12 amino acids. V was trimmed by 6 bases and J by 3 bases, leaving 8 bases between them. In germline, CDR1 is KGHSH, CDR2 LQKENI.